The 17 T cell receptor beta chains listed next were all sequenced from one sample in a study of CD8+CD57+ T cells in acquired aplastic anemia. Both TCR beta VDJ combination and CDR3 sequence profiling were carried out. Genomic DNA was the template for this profiling. A single record per CDR3 protein comes from TCRdb applying MiXCR to the reads. In the table there are roughly 61,000 distinct CDR3 sequences, about 56% of which are singletons. The specimen was sorted CD4+, CD8+, or CD8+CD57+ T cells (not recorded which) from PBMCs. Receptors originate from a human donor in good health, serving as a control.

This clonotype was seen a few times. The chain's CDR3 is CASSEAWGAVYEQYF. The CDR3 region has the DNA TGTGCCAGCAGTGAAGCGTGGGGAGCAGTCTACGAGCAGTACTTC. The rearrangement links TRBV2 to TRBJ2-7; tentatively, D is TRBD2 (5 bases). The CDR3 runs to 15 residues. The V end was cut by 0 bases, the J end by 3 bases, with 12 bases between. Germline-derived CDR1 and CDR2 are SNHLY and FYNNEI. Full variable domain (remainder filled in from reference TRBV2 and TRBJ2-7): EPEVTQTPSHQVTQMGQEVILRCVPISNHLYFYWYRQILGQKVEFLVSFYNNEISEKSEIFDDQFSVERPDGSNFTLKIRSTKLEDSAMYFCASSEAWGAVYEQYFGPGTRLTVT.

This clonotype was observed many times. The chain links TRBV20-1 to TRBJ2-7; D gene ambiguous. The CDR3 length is 13 residues. Trimming removed 1 base from V and 2 bases from J, with 9 bases in between. The germline V gene has CDR1 DFQATT and CDR2 SNEGSKA (reference sequence). CDR3 sequence (DNA): TGCAGTGCTAGAGCCCCAGGTCCCTACGAGCAGTACTTC. Encoded protein: CSARAPGPYEQYF.

This clonotype was counted at least ten times. The chain couples TRBV20-1 to TRBJ2-7; a weak D match, TRBD1 (6 bases). The V end lost 0 bases, the J end lost 6 bases, and 24 bases lay between the germline ends. Germline CDR1 reads DFQATT; CDR2 reads SNEGSKA (reference sequence). The CDR3 is 17 residues long. Written as DNA, the CDR3 is TGCAGTGCTAGAGATAGGGGCCACTCCGGGACACTCTCCGAGCAGTACTTC. As protein: CSARDRGHSGTLSEQYF.

This sequence joins TRBV2 and TRBJ2-3; 11 bases are a match to TRBD2. V dropped 4 bases and J dropped 2; count of bases not matched to a gene: 5. Germline assignment: CDR1 SNHLY and CDR2 FYNNEI. The CDR3 length is 16 residues. CDR3 amino acids: CASSVRLAGITDTQYF. CDR3 nucleotide sequence: TGTGCCAGCAGTGTACGACTAGCGGGGATCACAGATACGCAGTATTTT.

V usage is TRBV2 and J usage is TRBJ2-7; the match to TRBD2 covers 10 bases. This CDR3 is 16 amino acids long. From germline, CDR1 is SNHLY and CDR2 FYNNEI. The junction had 10 bases not matched to a gene; V was cut back by 6 bases and J by 2 bases. The CDR3 protein is CASRDTSGNQPYEQYF. The CDR3 DNA is TGTGCCAGCAGGGATACTAGCGGGAACCAGCCCTACGAGCAGTACTTC.

The V and J genes are TRBV11-2 and TRBJ2-7, with 10 bases fitting TRBD1. CDR3 length: 16 residues. The V gene end was trimmed by 7 bases and the J gene end by 3 bases; junction bases not matched to a gene: 12. The germline V gene has CDR1 SGHAT and CDR2 FQNNGV. CDR3 loop: CASTSYGTGVVYEQYF. The CDR3 DNA reads TGTGCCAGCACTTCATACGGGACAGGGGTTGTCTACGAGCAGTACTTC. The variable domain in full, with the rest retrieved from reference TRBV11-2 and TRBJ2-7, is EAGVAQSPRYKIIEKRQSVAFWCNPISGHATLYWYQQILGQGPKLLIQFQNNGVVDDSQLPKDRFSAERLKGVDSTLKIQPAKLEDSAVYLCASTSYGTGVVYEQYFGPGTRLTVT.

This chain joins TRBV5-8 and TRBJ2-7; 9 nucleotides agree with TRBD1. V dropped 4 bases and J dropped 6; count of bases not matched to a gene: 8. Per germline, CDR1 SGHTS and CDR2 YDEGEE. There are 14 residues in the CDR3. The CDR3 DNA reads as TGTGCCAGCAGCCCTAGGGACAGGGTGAGCGAGCAGTACTTC. Translating gives CASSPRDRVSEQYF.

The V and J genes are TRBV2 and TRBJ2-7; D may match TRBD1 or TRBD2 (5 bases each). Looked up from germline, CDR1 is SNHLY and CDR2 is FYNNEI. The V gene lost 8 bases and the J gene lost 5 bases, with 16 bases spanning the gap. The CDR3 spans 13 residues. The CDR3 coding sequence is TGTGCCAGCCAACGGGACCCGCTCCACGAGCAGTACTTC. Translation gives CASQRDPLHEQYF. Full variable domain (outside the CDR3, taken from reference TRBV2 and TRBJ2-7): EPEVTQTPSHQVTQMGQEVILRCVPISNHLYFYWYRQILGQKVEFLVSFYNNEISEKSEIFDDQFSVERPDGSNFTLKIRSTKLEDSAMYFCASQRDPLHEQYFGPGTRLTVT.

In its sample, this clonotype was seen many times. This chain links TRBV9 with TRBJ2-1, with 7 bases identical to TRBD2. There are 15 residues in the CDR3. The junction had 6 bases not matched to a gene; V was cut back by 0 bases and J by 6 bases. Germline CDR1 SGDLS, CDR2 YYNGEE. The CDR3 sequence is CASSVGGGHGNEQFF. The CDR3 coding sequence is TGTGCCAGCAGCGTAGGGGGAGGGCATGGCAATGAGCAGTTCTTC.

Ten or more counts support this clonotype. The chain carries TRBV10-3 and TRBJ2-4; maybe TRBD2 (5 bases). Trimming took 3 bases from V and 0 from J, leaving 18 bases between them. Germline CDR1 and CDR2: ENHRY and SYGVKD. CDR3 size: 18 residues. The CDR3 DNA sequence: TGTGCCATCAGTGACAGCGGAGCTAATTCAGTAGCCAAAAACATTCAGTACTTC. Its protein product is CAISDSGANSVAKNIQYF.

The chain carries TRBV29-1 and TRBJ2-7, with TRBD1 matching over 7 bases. The CDR3 is 14 residues long. Unmatched junction bases numbered 12, after V lost 5 bases and J lost 5 bases. Germline loops: CDR1 SQVTM, CDR2 ANQGSEA. CDR3 region: CSVTLRQGGNEQYF. CDR3 coding DNA: TGCAGCGTTACCCTCCGACAGGGTGGGAACGAGCAGTACTTC.

In the case of this clonotype: Mismatch with germline at one junction end may stem from a read error. V usage is TRBV10-3 and J usage is TRBJ2-7; 8 positions match TRBD1. The CDR3 covers 15 residues. Germline V CDR1 and CDR2: ENHRY, SYGVKD. The CDR3 is CATSDRDRLTYEQYF. CDR3 sequence (DNA): TGTGCCACCAGTGACCGGGACAGGTTGACCTACGAGCAGTACTTC.

This clonotype has at least ten counts. This chain uses TRBV18 with TRBJ2-5, with 14 nucleotides matching TRBD2. The CDR3 consists of 16 residues. Trimming at V came to 0 bases and at J to 7 bases, leaving 4 bases not matched to a gene. Germline loops: CDR1 KGHSH, CDR2 LQKENI. CDR3 nucleotides: TGTGCCAGCTCACCACCGGGACTAGCGGGAGTGGGGACCCAGTACTTC. It specifies CASSPPGLAGVGTQYF.

The genes are TRBV11-2 and TRBJ2-5; 13 nucleotides line up with TRBD2. V was clipped by 6 bases and J by 4 bases; unmatched bases: 17. The CDR3 covers 19 residues. Looked up from germline, CDR1 is SGHAT and CDR2 is FQNNGV. The CDR3 coding sequence is TGTGCCAGCAGTTTCTTCCGGGTCGGACTAGCGGGAGACCGAGAGACCCAGTACTTC. This sequence encodes CASSFFRVGLAGDRETQYF. Combining the CDR3 with reference TRBV11-2 and TRBJ2-5 gives the whole variable domain EAGVAQSPRYKIIEKRQSVAFWCNPISGHATLYWYQQILGQGPKLLIQFQNNGVVDDSQLPKDRFSAERLKGVDSTLKIQPAKLEDSAVYLCASSFFRVGLAGDRETQYFGPGTRLLVL.

The genes are TRBV2 and TRBJ1-5, with TRBD1 matching over 7 bases. J was trimmed by 1 base and V by 5 bases; bases with no gene match: 5. Germline CDR1 SNHLY, CDR2 FYNNEI. The CDR3 is made up of 15 amino acids. The CDR3 loop is CASSPDRESNQPQHF. CDR3 in DNA: TGTGCCAGCAGTCCCGACAGGGAAAGCAATCAGCCCCAGCATTTT.

The chain joins TRBV20-1 to TRBJ1-2, with a possible D match to TRBD1 (6 bases). Trimming pared 6 bases from V and 2 bases from J, leaving 16 bases between. Per the germline V gene, CDR1 is DFQATT and CDR2 is SNEGSKA (reference sequence). This CDR3 has 14 residues. CDR3 sequence reads: CSAPPGTTNYGYTF. The CDR3 coding sequence is TGCAGTGCCCCACCCGGGACAACGAACTATGGCTACACCTTC.

V is TRBV15 and J is TRBJ1-6; 11 bases are a match to TRBD1. Trimming removed 0 bases from V and 8 bases from J; junction bases left unmatched: 0. Germline lookup yields CDR1 LNHNV and CDR2 YYDKDF (reference sequence). This CDR3 is built from 15 residues. The CDR3 DNA reads as TGTGCCACCAGCAGAGAGGGACAGGGGGATTCACCCCTCCACTTT. It is translated as CATSREGQGDSPLHF. Drawing the rest from reference TRBV15 and TRBJ1-6, the complete variable domain is DAMVIQNPRYQVTQFGKPVTLSCSQTLNHNVMYWYQQKSSQAPKLLFHYYDKDFNNEADTPDNFQSRRPNTSFCFLDIRSPGLGDTAMYLCATSREGQGDSPLHFGNGTRLTVT.